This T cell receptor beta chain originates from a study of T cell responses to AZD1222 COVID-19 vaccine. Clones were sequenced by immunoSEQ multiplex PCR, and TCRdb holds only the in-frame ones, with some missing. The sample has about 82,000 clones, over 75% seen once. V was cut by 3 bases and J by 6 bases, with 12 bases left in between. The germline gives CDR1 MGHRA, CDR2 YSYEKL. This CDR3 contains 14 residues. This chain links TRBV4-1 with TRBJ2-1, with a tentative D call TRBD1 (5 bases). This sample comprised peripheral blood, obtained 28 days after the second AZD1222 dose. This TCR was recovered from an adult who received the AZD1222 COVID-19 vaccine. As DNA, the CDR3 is TGCGCCAGCAGCCAGGTGGGCAGGGTCAATGAGCAGTTCTTC. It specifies CASSQVGRVNEQFF.